This T cell receptor beta chain was found in a study of tumor-infiltrating lymphocytes in primary liver carcinoma. As for this clonotype: One junction end does not reproduce the germline sequence, and a read error may be involved.

Researchers generated TCR beta cDNA from about 450 ng of total RNA, relying on a constant-region primer. Three rounds of nested multiplex PCR with slightly modified ARM-PCR produced TCR beta libraries. The two initial PCR rounds, approximately 10 cycles each, used TRBV1-TRBV30 forward and C-beta reverse primers. Each CDR3 protein gets one entry after TCRdb re-called the multiplex PCR reads with MiXCR. The data contain about 50,000 distinct CDR3 sequences, 70% to 80% of them singletons. Per germline, CDR1 SGHDN and CDR2 FVKESK. CDR3 length: 15 residues. The study co-extracted DNA and RNA from roughly 20-30 mg of unsorted bulk tissue.

The chain uses TRBV14 and TRBJ1-6, with D unclear. The origin of this receptor is a man aged 35 to 55 with primary liver carcinoma and hepatitis B virus infection. What was sequenced was liver tumor tissue from sampling region 5. Subset specified: tumor region T5, tumor centre. In DNA, the CDR3 is TGTGCCAGCAGCCGAGAGTTTCTGGGAAATTCACCCCTCCGCTTT. Residues: CASSREFLGNSPLRF.